This TCR beta chain originates from a study of T-cell reconstitution after alpha-beta-depleted transplantation in children listed by TCRdb under 2016. Regarding the complete study: Using TCR repertoire profiling, the study followed T-cell immune reconstitution in a quantitative way in children after TCRalphabeta/CD19-depleted allogeneic hematopoietic cell transplantation.

The sample's treatment or condition, from its label and the paper: allogeneic hematopoietic cell transplantation with graft depleted of TCRalphabeta T cells and CD19 B cells. TCRalphabeta/CD19-depleted allogeneic hematopoietic cell grafts were given to the transplant recipients, all of whom were children. The library was obtained by PCR. The run used an Illumina HiSeq 2500. To normalize quantification of the TCRbeta repertoire, the TCR libraries were built with molecular barcoding that relied on unique molecular identifiers. The raw public reads went through TCRdb reprocessing: fastp at Q25, MiXCR clone calling, in-frame beta chains kept. Every CDR3 protein is listed once, alongside the most common genes and DNA of its rows. The sample table lists some 840,000 distinct CDR3 sequences, approximately 15% of them with a count of one. The biggest ten clones account for about 5% of the sample. This clonotype has at least ten counts. The antigen it recognizes is unknown. Per-base quality was not reported, and no clone a single base away is much larger than it.

The CDR3, cysteine through phenylalanine, is 17 amino acids long. Only CDR3 DNA is held: 51 bases, read in frame from base 1. The germline V gene provides CDR1 KGHDR and CDR2 SFDVKD. A distance of 18 bases separates the germline ends of V and J, which lose 1 base and 9 bases respectively. Study-level results and caveats: Hyperexpanded clone frequencies declined over subsequent months; after one year, T-cell counts and TCRbeta diversity were mostly attributed to newly produced T cells. In some patients, the high TCRbeta diversity seen at day 60 was put down to recipient T cells and intrathymic progenitors that had survived conditioning. Apparently early alphabetaT-cell count recovery about two months after transplant reportedly relied on only several hundred rapidly expanded clones derived from non-depleted graft cells.

The V and J segments used are TRBV24-1 and TRBJ2-6; a weak D assignment points to TRBD1 (5 bases agree). The sequencing here drew on PBMCs, mostly from graft donor cells, taken 360 days after TCRalphabeta/CD19-depleted stem cell transplant. The clonotype originates from a male patient younger than 18 who had a stem cell transplant for acute lymphoblastic leukemia, so the T cells may come from the graft donor. The CDR3 region has the sequence CATSDLTGETFLNVLTF. Here is the DNA: TGTGCCACCAGTGATTTAACAGGAGAAACCTTCCTCAACGTCCTGACTTTC.